This record covers a single TCR beta chain. Its antigen is not known. Trimming removed 2 bases from V and 1 base from J, with 11 bases in between. CDR3 length equals 15 residues. From germline, CDR1 is MNHEY and CDR2 SVGAGI. This specimen belongs to a study of CD8 T cells in Susac syndrome. Sequencing targeted TCR beta in blood CD8+ and CD4+ T cells. Patients with stable or active relapsing-remitting disease, all of them treatment-naive, made up the multiple sclerosis controls. Random hexamers were used to reverse transcribe 0.5 to 1 ug of RNA. Across 54 Vbeta and 13 Jbeta, immunoSEQ multiplex PCR amplified TCR beta CDR3. TCRdb called the immunoSEQ multiplex PCR reads again in MiXCR, with one record for every CDR3 protein. The data contain about 210,000 distinct CDR3 sequences, 95% of them singletons. Study-wide points: That the number of individuals in its TCR sequencing and HLA analysis was relatively small was acknowledged by the study.

The receptor comes from a human donor with multiple sclerosis. The specimen was CD4+ T cells from PBMCs. The chain combines TRBV6-5 with TRBJ1-1; D not certain. The CDR3 bases are TGTGCCAGCAGTTACGCCCCACAGAAGAACACTGAAGCTTTCTTT. It yields the protein CASSYAPQKNTEAFF.